These 28 T cell receptor beta chains were sequenced from one sample in a study of shared clonotypes between healthy human individuals. Naive CD8 cells comprised CD45RO-negative, CCR7-positively selected cells, excluding terminally differentiated effector memory CD45RA+ cells. The table came from immunoSEQ multiplex PCR; TCRdb's copy has only in-frame clones and leaves some out. The table records around 1,900,000 clones, just under 95% of them present only once. Sample: naive CD8+ T cells from PBMCs. The receptors derive from a young man in good health. Some clones in this sample may be carry-over from other donors' samples.

The V call is TRBV5-1, the J call TRBJ2-1; 14 bases align to TRBD2. The V gene end was trimmed by 4 bases and the J gene end by 6 bases; junction bases not matched to a gene: 9. The V gene's germline CDR1 is SGHRS and CDR2 YFSETQ. This CDR3 is 17 amino acids long. CDR3 loop: CASSPWTSGRRGNEQFF. The CDR3 nucleotides read TGCGCCAGCAGCCCGTGGACTAGCGGGAGGAGGGGCAATGAGCAGTTCTTC.

V usage is TRBV28 and J usage is TRBJ2-3; D unclear. Per the germline V gene, CDR1 is MDHEN and CDR2 is SYDVKM. The CDR3 extends over 17 amino acids. Trimming removed 5 bases from V and 4 bases from J, with 22 bases in between. CDR3 sequence: CASSPISTLSLADTQYF. In DNA, the CDR3 is TGTGCCAGCAGTCCTATCAGCACCCTCTCGCTAGCAGATACGCAGTATTTT.

This chain connects TRBV6-4 to TRBJ1-5; D perhaps matches TRBD1 (5 bases). The CDR3 is 15 amino acids. Germline CDR1 is MRHNA and CDR2 is SNTAGT. Trimming took 6 bases from V and 0 from J, leaving 12 bases between them. CDR3 sequence: CASRGTAHSNQPQHF. CDR3 coding DNA: TGTGCCAGCAGGGGGACGGCGCATAGCAATCAGCCCCAGCATTTT.

The rearrangement uses TRBV11-3 and TRBJ1-1; 8 nucleotides agree with TRBD1. CDR1 and CDR2 from the germline V gene are SGHNT and YENEEA. CDR3 size: 16 residues. V dropped 3 bases and J dropped 1; count of bases not matched to a gene: 7. The CDR3 nucleotides read TGTGCCAGCAGCTTGGGAGACAGGGGAACGAACACTGAAGCTTTCTTT. This translates into CASSLGDRGTNTEAFF.

The gene calls are TRBV4-3 and TRBJ1-3, with D possibly being TRBD1 (5 bases). Germline CDR1 LGHNA, CDR2 YSLEER. V was trimmed by 0 bases and J by 4 bases, leaving 13 bases between them. The CDR3 spans 16 residues. The CDR3 loop reads CASSQDSPGPGNTIYF. The CDR3 DNA is TGCGCCAGCAGCCAAGATAGTCCGGGGCCCGGAAACACCATATATTTT.

The genes are TRBV10-1 and TRBJ1-2; the D is unclear. This CDR3 region has 15 residues. CDR1 and CDR2 (germline): WNHNN, SYGVQD (reference sequence). Trimming took off 0 bases at V and 5 bases at J, with 13 bases between the two ends. CDR3 sequence reads: CASSESRLLDYGYTF. Here the CDR3 DNA reads TGCGCCAGCAGTGAGTCACGCTTATTGGATTATGGCTACACCTTC.

Comment on this clone: The sample holds other DNA sequences that translate to the same CDR3. V gene TRBV30 combines with J gene TRBJ1-1, with D possibly TRBD1 on 5 matching bases. Trimming cost V 0 bases and J 5 bases, with 10 bases left between them. The CDR3 loop spans 13 amino acids. Germline V gene lookup returns CDR1 GTSNPN and CDR2 SVGIG (reference sequence). The CDR3: CAWSVSRGTEAFF. The CDR3 DNA is TGTGCCTGGAGTGTTTCTCGGGGGACTGAAGCTTTCTTT.

About this clone: Sequence at one end of the junction differs from germline and may be a read error. The chain employs TRBV5-1 and TRBJ2-1; tentatively, D is TRBD1 or TRBD2 (6 bases each). This CDR3 has 12 residues. Germline V lookup: CDR1 SGHRS, CDR2 YFSETQ. CDR3 coding DNA: TGCGCCAGCAGCTTGGAGGGGCCGGGGGCTCTCTTC. Protein sequence: CASSLEGPGALF.

The genes are TRBV4-1 and TRBJ2-5; D remains unclear. The J call is doubtful: the DNA matches TRBJ2-7 better. Germline values: CDR1 MGHRA, CDR2 YSYEKL. This CDR3 region has 15 residues. The CDR3 coding sequence is TGCGCCAGCAGCCAAGCCCGCGACCCTCTCTACGAGCAGTACTTC. This encodes CASSQARDPLYEQYF.

As concerns this clone: Additional DNA sequences in this sample encode the identical CDR3. The chain uses TRBV27 and TRBJ2-7; unclear D gene. The germline V and J ends were trimmed by 2 bases and 2 bases, with 7 bases remaining between them. The CDR3 spans 13 residues. Germline CDR1 and CDR2: MNHEY and SMNVEV (reference sequence). CDR3 amino acids: CASSLGHTYEQYF. CDR3 bases: TGTGCCAGCAGTTTAGGTCATACCTACGAGCAGTACTTC.

The chain recombines TRBV15 with TRBJ2-3; D remains unclear. Germline V gene sequence: CDR1 LNHNV, CDR2 YYDKDF (reference sequence). The CDR3 length is 15 residues. With 3 bases removed from V and 0 bases from J, the gap between germline ends came to 10 bases. CDR3 sequence: CATSRGRISTDTQYF. The CDR3, as DNA: TGTGCCACCAGCAGGGGTCGGATAAGCACAGATACGCAGTATTTT.

V usage is TRBV2 and J usage is TRBJ1-1; D gene uncertain. Trimming pared 0 bases from V and 0 bases from J, leaving 8 bases between. Germline assignment: CDR1 SNHLY and CDR2 FYNNEI. The length of the CDR3 is 15 residues. Here the CDR3 reads CASSEALAMNTEAFF. The CDR3 DNA reads TGTGCCAGCAGTGAAGCGCTGGCGATGAACACTGAAGCTTTCTTT.

The rearrangement links TRBV7-3 to TRBJ2-2; 7 bases line up with TRBD2. The junction had 5 bases not matched to a gene; V was cut back by 0 bases and J by 4 bases. There are 16 residues in the CDR3. Germline-derived CDR1 and CDR2 are SGHTA and FQGTGA. Written as DNA, the CDR3 is TGTGCCAGCAGCTTAACCGGGGGGAGGAGCACCGGGGAGCTGTTTTTT. Translating it yields CASSLTGGRSTGELFF.

In its sample, this clone was seen a few times. In DNA form, the CDR3 reads TGTGCCAGCAGTGAAATTCAGCCCCAGCATTTT. As protein: CASSEIQPQHF. The rearrangement joins TRBV6-1 to TRBJ1-5; D gene uncertain. Germline V CDR1 and CDR2: MNHNS, SASEGT. The CDR3 runs to 11 residues. V lost 2 bases, J lost 6 bases, and 2 bases lay in between.

This chain links TRBV19 with TRBJ1-2; D unresolved. This CDR3 is 13 amino acids long. The V and J ends lost 7 bases and 8 bases respectively, with 17 bases between them. CDR1 is LNHDA, CDR2 SQIVND, per germline (reference sequence). CDR3 nucleotide sequence: TGTGCCAGTATAGGGCGAGGCTCGGGCGGCTACACCTTC. It codes for CASIGRGSGGYTF.

V and J are TRBV21-1 and TRBJ2-2; the DNA was not used to check the table's D call, TRBD2. TRBV21-1 is a pseudogene locus. The CDR3 is made up of 19 amino acids. Here the CDR3 reads CASSNPTSGRSANTGELFF. As DNA, the CDR3 is TGTGCCAGCAGCAATCCGACTAGCGGGAGGTCCGCGAACACCGGGGAGCTGTTTTTT.

The chain is built from TRBV15 and TRBJ2-5; 7 bases fit TRBD1. The CDR3 loop spans 16 amino acids. Germline lookup yields CDR1 LNHNV and CDR2 YYDKDF (reference sequence). Trimming at V came to 4 bases and at J to 7 bases, leaving 15 bases not matched to a gene. The CDR3 DNA reads as TGTGCCACCAGCACTCCGCCTGGGGACAGCCAATTGACCCAGTACTTC. This translates into CATSTPPGDSQLTQYF.

The chain combines TRBV7-9 with TRBJ2-2; TRBD2 aligns across 9 bases. J gave up 5 bases and V 1 base, and 11 bases lay outside the gene matches. CDR1 and CDR2 from the germline V gene are SEHNR and FQNEAQ (reference sequence). CDR3 length equals 18 residues. CDR3: CASSLGASGKGKTGELFF. In DNA form, the CDR3 reads TGTGCCAGCAGCTTAGGGGCTAGCGGGAAAGGGAAAACCGGGGAGCTGTTTTTT. Filled out from reference TRBV7-9 and TRBJ2-2, the complete variable domain reads DTGVSQNPRHKITKRGQNVTFRCDPISEHNRLYWYRQTLGQGPEFLTYFQNEAQLEKSRLLSDRFSAERPKGSFSTLEIQRTEQGDSAMYLCASSLGASGKGKTGELFFGEGSRLTVL.

This chain uses TRBV19 with TRBJ2-1, with a tentative D call TRBD2 (6 bases). CDR3 length: 14 residues. Trimming stripped 4 bases from V and 7 bases from J, with 14 bases between. Germline loops: CDR1 LNHDA, CDR2 SQIVND (reference sequence). The CDR3 spells CASSNRDWLNEQFF. CDR3 bases: TGTGCCAGTAGTAACCGGGACTGGTTGAATGAGCAGTTCTTC.

The V and J genes are TRBV5-6 and TRBJ1-4, with 7 bases matching TRBD1. The V gene end was trimmed by 5 bases and the J gene end by 7 bases; junction bases not matched to a gene: 14. CDR3 size: 16 residues. Germline loops: CDR1 SGHDT, CDR2 YYEEEE. This chain's CDR3 is CASSSDRSISFEKLFF. As DNA, the CDR3 is TGTGCCAGCAGTTCGGACAGGAGCATTAGTTTTGAAAAACTGTTTTTT.

Turning to this clone: Other DNA sequences in the sample encode the same CDR3. This chain joins TRBV9 and TRBJ2-2; the D is unclear. The germline V gene has CDR1 SGDLS and CDR2 YYNGEE. This CDR3 is built from 14 residues. The germline V and J ends were trimmed by 0 bases and 2 bases, with 5 bases remaining between them. The CDR3 nucleotides are TGTGCCAGCAGCGTAGGGGGAAACACCGGGGAGCTGTTTTTT. Protein sequence: CASSVGGNTGELFF. The full variable domain, with the rest looked up from reference TRBV9 and TRBJ2-2, is DSGVTQTPKHLITATGQRVTLRCSPRSGDLSVYWYQQSLDQGLQFLIQYYNGEERAKGNILERFSAQQFPDLHSELNLSSLELGDSALYFCASSVGGNTGELFFGEGSRLTVL.

The chain employs TRBV15 and TRBJ2-7; TRBD2 matches at 14 bases. The V gene's germline CDR1 is LNHNV and CDR2 YYDKDF (reference sequence). CDR3 length equals 15 residues. V was pared by 4 bases and J by 4 bases, with 3 bases of the junction left unmatched. CDR3 bases: TGTGCCACCAGCATGACTAGCGGGAGGGCTTACGAGCAGTACTTC. Its translation is CATSMTSGRAYEQYF.

The J gene is TRBJ2-7, the V gene TRBV7-2, with D perhaps matching TRBD2 (5 bases). CDR1 and CDR2 (germline): SGHTA, FQGNSA. The CDR3 has 13 amino acids. Trimming pared 4 bases from V and 3 bases from J, leaving 10 bases between. CDR3 sequence reads: CASSSPGFYEQYF. The CDR3, as DNA: TGTGCCAGCAGCTCCCCGGGGTTCTACGAGCAGTACTTC.

The chain combines TRBV11-2 with TRBJ2-2; D uncertain. The V and J ends lost 5 bases and 4 bases respectively, with 11 bases between them. CDR1 is SGHAT, CDR2 FQNNGV, per germline. This CDR3 region has 14 residues. In DNA, the CDR3 is TGTGCCAGCAGCCCTTGGGGATCCACCGGGGAGCTGTTTTTT. Amino acid sequence: CASSPWGSTGELFF.

The chain links TRBV11-2 to TRBJ1-4; D unresolved. The germline gives CDR1 SGHAT, CDR2 FQNNGV. Trimming shortened V by 0 bases and J by 5 bases, and 7 bases separated the two germline ends. This CDR3 is 14 amino acids long. CDR3 amino acids: CASSLEARNEKLFF. DNA of the CDR3: TGTGCCAGCAGCTTAGAGGCAAGAAATGAAAAACTGTTTTTT.

This chain links TRBV19 with TRBJ2-7, with TRBD2 matching 10 bases. The CDR3 is 14 amino acids. Germline V gene data show CDR1 as LNHDA and CDR2 as SQIVND (reference sequence). V lost 1 base, J lost 6 bases, and 3 bases stayed unmatched. CDR3 loop: CASSIALAGVEQYF. The CDR3 DNA reads TGTGCCAGTAGTATAGCGCTAGCGGGAGTCGAGCAGTACTTC.

V is TRBV7-9 and J is TRBJ1-5; no firm D call. The CDR3 extends over 14 amino acids. V lost 4 bases, J lost 6 bases, and 13 bases lay in between. In germline, CDR1 is SEHNR, CDR2 FQNEAQ (reference sequence). The CDR3 DNA follows: TGTGCCAGCAGCTCCTCCAACACCCTTCAGCCCCAGCATTTT. Translated: CASSSSNTLQPQHF.

A note on this clone: The sample contains more than one DNA sequence encoding this CDR3. The chain couples TRBV27 to TRBJ2-7; unclear D gene. Per the germline V gene, CDR1 is MNHEY and CDR2 is SMNVEV (reference sequence). The CDR3 has 13 amino acids. Trimming removed 2 bases at V and 2 bases at J, with 7 bases between. CDR3 DNA sequence: TGTGCCAGCAGTTTAGGGTTGACCTACGAGCAGTACTTC. Residues: CASSLGLTYEQYF.